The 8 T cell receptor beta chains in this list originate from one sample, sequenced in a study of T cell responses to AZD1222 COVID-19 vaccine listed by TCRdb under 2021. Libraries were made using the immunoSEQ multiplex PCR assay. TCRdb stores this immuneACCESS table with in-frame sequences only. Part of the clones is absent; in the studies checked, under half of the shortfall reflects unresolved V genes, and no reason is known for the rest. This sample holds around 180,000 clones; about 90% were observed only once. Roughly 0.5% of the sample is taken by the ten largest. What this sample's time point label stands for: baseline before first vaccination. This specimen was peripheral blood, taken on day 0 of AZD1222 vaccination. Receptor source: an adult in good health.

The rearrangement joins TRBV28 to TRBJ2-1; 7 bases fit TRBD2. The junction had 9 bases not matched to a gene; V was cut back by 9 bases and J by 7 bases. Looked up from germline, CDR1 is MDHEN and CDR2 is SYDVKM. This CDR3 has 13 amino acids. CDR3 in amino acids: CASHTGGLNEQFF. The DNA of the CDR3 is TGTGCCAGTCACACGGGGGGTCTGAATGAGCAGTTCTTC.

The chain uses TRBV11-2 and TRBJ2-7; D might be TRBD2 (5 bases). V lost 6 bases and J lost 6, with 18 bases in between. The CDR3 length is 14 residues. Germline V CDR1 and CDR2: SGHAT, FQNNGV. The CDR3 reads CASRSLASPPEQYF. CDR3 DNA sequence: TGTGCCAGCAGGAGTCTAGCTTCCCCACCCGAGCAGTACTTC.

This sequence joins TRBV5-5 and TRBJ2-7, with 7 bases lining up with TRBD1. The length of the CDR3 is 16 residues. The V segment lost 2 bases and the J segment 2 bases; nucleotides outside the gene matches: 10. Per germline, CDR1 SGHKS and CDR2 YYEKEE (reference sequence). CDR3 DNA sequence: TGTGCCAGCAGCTTCACTACAGGGGTCGGAACCTACGAGCAGTACTTC. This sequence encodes CASSFTTGVGTYEQYF. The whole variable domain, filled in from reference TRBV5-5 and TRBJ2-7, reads DAGVTQSPTHLIKTRGQQVTLRCSPISGHKSVSWYQQVLGQGPQFIFQYYEKEERGRGNFPDRFSARQFPNYSSELNVNALLLGDSALYLCASSFTTGVGTYEQYFGPGTRLTVT.

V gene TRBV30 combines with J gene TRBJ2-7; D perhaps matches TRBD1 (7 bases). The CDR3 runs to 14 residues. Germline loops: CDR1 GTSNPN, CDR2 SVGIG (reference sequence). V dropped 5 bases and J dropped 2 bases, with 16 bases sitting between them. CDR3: CAWAGAGGPYEQYF. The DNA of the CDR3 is TGTGCCTGGGCTGGGGCAGGGGGGCCCTACGAGCAGTACTTC.

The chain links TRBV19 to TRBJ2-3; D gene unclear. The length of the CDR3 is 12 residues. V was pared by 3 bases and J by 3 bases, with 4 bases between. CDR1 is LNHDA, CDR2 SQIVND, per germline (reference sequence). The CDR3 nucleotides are TGTGCCAGTAGTATGGGAACAGATACGCAGTATTTT. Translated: CASSMGTDTQYF.

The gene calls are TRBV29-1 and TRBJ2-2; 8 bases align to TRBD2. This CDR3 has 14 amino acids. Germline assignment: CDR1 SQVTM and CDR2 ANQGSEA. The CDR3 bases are TGCAGTTTTCGGGGGGGCAGGAACACCGGGGAGCTGTTTTTT. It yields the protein CSFRGGRNTGELFF.

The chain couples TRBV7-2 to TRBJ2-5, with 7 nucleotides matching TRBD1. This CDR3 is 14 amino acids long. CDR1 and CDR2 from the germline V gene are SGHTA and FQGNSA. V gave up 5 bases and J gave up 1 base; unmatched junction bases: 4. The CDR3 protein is CASSKDRAQETQYF. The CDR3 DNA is TGTGCCAGCAGCAAAGACAGGGCCCAAGAGACCCAGTACTTC. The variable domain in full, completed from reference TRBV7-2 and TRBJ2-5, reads GAGVSQSPSNKVTEKGKDVELRCDPISGHTALYWYRQSLGQGLEFLIYFQGNSAPDKSGLPSDRFSAERTGGSVSTLTIQRTQQEDSAVYLCASSKDRAQETQYFGPGTRLLVL.

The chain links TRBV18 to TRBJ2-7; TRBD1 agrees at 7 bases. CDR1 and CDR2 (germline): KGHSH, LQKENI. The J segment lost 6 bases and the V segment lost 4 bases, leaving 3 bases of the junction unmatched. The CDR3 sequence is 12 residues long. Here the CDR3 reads CASSLRQGEQYF. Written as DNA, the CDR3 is TGTGCCAGCTCACTGCGACAGGGCGAGCAGTACTTC.